The 14 T cell receptor beta chains given below trace back to one sample, sequenced in a study of T cells after yellow fever vaccination. TCRdb re-called the 5' RACE reads through MiXCR, storing one row per CDR3 protein. This sample carries hundreds of thousands of distinct CDR3 sequences, roughly an eighth of them seen once, and the ten largest clones take 14% to 15%. Sequencing was performed on PBMCs, taken on the day of the yellow fever booster vaccination. The receptor set was obtained from a man aged 25-45 years who received the YFV17D yellow fever vaccine.

The chain recombines TRBV5-4 with TRBJ1-1; TRBD1 might be the D (5 bases). Germline assignment: CDR1 SGHNT and CDR2 YYREEE (reference sequence). The CDR3 runs to 14 residues. The V and J ends lost 0 bases and 1 base respectively, with 7 bases between them. CDR3 in amino acids: CASSLEGWNTEAFF. In nucleotides, the CDR3 is TGTGCCAGCAGCTTGGAGGGGTGGAACACTGAAGCTTTCTTT.

This clonotype has ten or more counts. This chain connects TRBV29-1 to TRBJ2-1, with TRBD1 as a possible D gene (5 bases). V lost 6 bases and J lost 1, with 13 bases in between. The germline CDR1 and CDR2 sequences are SQVTM and ANQGSEA. CDR3 length: 14 amino acids. CDR3 loop: CSVRAGPSYNEQFF. The CDR3 region has the DNA TGCAGCGTCCGGGCAGGGCCTTCCTACAATGAGCAGTTCTTC.

This clonotype showed up just a few times. The chain is built from TRBV25-1 and TRBJ2-7; D is uncertain. Germline V gives CDR1 MGHDK, CDR2 SYGVNS. This CDR3 is 14 amino acids long. Trimming cost V 5 bases and J 3 bases, with 14 bases left between them. The CDR3 spells CASSLYGDHYEQYF. DNA for the CDR3: TGTGCCAGCAGTCTTTACGGAGACCACTACGAGCAGTACTTC.

This clonotype has only a few counts. The V call is TRBV7-2, the J call TRBJ2-7; 9 bases are a match to TRBD2. This CDR3 is 15 amino acids long. Unmatched junction bases numbered 4, after V lost 4 bases and J lost 0 bases. Germline assignment: CDR1 SGHTA and CDR2 FQGNSA. The CDR3 spells CASSSSGTSSYEQYF. CDR3 coding DNA: TGTGCCAGCAGCTCTAGCGGGACGAGCTCCTACGAGCAGTACTTC.

This clonotype came up a few times. This chain joins TRBV20-1 and TRBJ2-7, with D perhaps matching TRBD1 or TRBD2 (5 bases each). Trimming left V 1 base short and J 3 bases short, with 7 bases between. This CDR3 has 12 residues. Germline assignment: CDR1 DFQATT and CDR2 SNEGSKA (reference sequence). CDR3 loop: CSARGDVYEQYF. CDR3 sequence (DNA): TGCAGTGCTAGAGGGGACGTCTACGAGCAGTACTTC.

The rearrangement joins TRBV3-1 to TRBJ2-7; D is unresolved. Germline assignment: CDR1 LGHDT and CDR2 YNNKEL (reference sequence). The CDR3 runs 13 residues. The germline V and J ends were trimmed by 1 base and 7 bases, with 11 bases remaining between them. DNA for the CDR3: TGTGCCAGCAGCCAAGTAGAAAGAGGAGAGCAGTACTTC. It encodes CASSQVERGEQYF.

At least ten counts were recorded for this clonotype. The chain uses TRBV5-1 and TRBJ1-5; TRBD1 is a possible D gene (5 bases). Germline V gene lookup returns CDR1 SGHRS and CDR2 YFSETQ. With 5 bases removed from V and 5 bases from J, the gap between germline ends came to 14 bases. This CDR3 is 14 amino acids long. The CDR3 DNA reads as TGCGCCAGCAGGGGTCGACCGGGGGATCAGCCCCAGCATTTT. It yields the protein CASRGRPGDQPQHF. Combining the CDR3 with reference TRBV5-1 and TRBJ1-5 gives the whole variable domain KAGVTQTPRYLIKTRGQQVTLSCSPISGHRSVSWYQQTPGQGLQFLFEYFSETQRNKGNFPGRFSGRQFSNSRSEMNVSTLELGDSALYLCASRGRPGDQPQHFGDGTRLSIL.

DNA of the CDR3: TGTGCCAGCAGCTTTAGAGGGAGAGTAACAGATACGCAGTATTTT. It encodes CASSFRGRVTDTQYF. The chain is built from TRBV7-2 and TRBJ2-3; maybe TRBD2 (5 bases). This CDR3 has 15 amino acids. The V and J ends lost 3 bases and 3 bases respectively, with 13 bases between them. Germline V lookup: CDR1 SGHTA, CDR2 FQGNSA.

The V gene is TRBV19, the J gene TRBJ2-1, with TRBD2 identical over 8 bases. V lost 8 bases, J lost 6 bases, and 12 bases stayed unmatched. CDR3 length: 15 residues. The germline gives CDR1 LNHDA, CDR2 SQIVND (reference sequence). The CDR3 DNA follows: TGTGCCAGTGCCCGAAGCGGGAGCCGATCCAATGAGCAGTTCTTC. Translating gives CASARSGSRSNEQFF.

This clonotype has at least ten counts. V is TRBV9 and J is TRBJ2-7; D remains ambiguous. Deletions cut 3 bases from V and 3 bases from J, with 19 bases between. The germline CDR1 and CDR2 sequences are SGDLS and YYNGEE. This CDR3 has 16 amino acids. CDR3: CASSASAGFEFYEQYF. CDR3 DNA: TGTGCCAGCAGCGCCTCGGCCGGTTTTGAGTTCTACGAGCAGTACTTC.

This clonotype was observed a handful of times. The chain is built from TRBV7-3 and TRBJ2-1, with 10 positions matching TRBD2. This CDR3 comprises 15 residues. Germline assignment: CDR1 SGHTA and CDR2 FQGTGA. J lost 8 bases, V lost 4 bases, and 8 bases had no gene match. The CDR3 sequence: CASSYSGRAKDEQFF. CDR3 in DNA: TGTGCCAGCAGCTACAGCGGGAGGGCCAAAGATGAGCAGTTCTTC.

This clonotype was seen a few times. The chain carries TRBV14 and TRBJ1-2; tentative D call: TRBD1 (6 bases). CDR1 and CDR2 from the germline V gene are SGHDN and FVKESK. This CDR3 spans 15 amino acids. Trimming removed 3 bases from V and 6 bases from J, with 17 bases in between. CDR3 sequence (DNA): TGTGCCAGCAGCCAGCTTGCAAAGGGGGTGGATGGCTACACCTTC. Amino acid sequence: CASSQLAKGVDGYTF.

The rearrangement joins TRBV6-1 to TRBJ1-1, with 7 bases lining up with TRBD1. The CDR3 sequence is 16 residues long. Trimming cost V 1 base and J 1 base; bases outside gene matches: 6. CDR1 and CDR2 (germline): MNHNS, SASEGT. The CDR3 bases are TGTGCCAGCAGTGAAGGCTCAGGGGGGAGGAACACTGAAGCTTTCTTT. It encodes CASSEGSGGRNTEAFF.

This clonotype was detected a few times. The chain carries TRBV7-2 and TRBJ1-2; D is unclear. Germline CDR1 reads SGHTA; CDR2 reads FQGNSA. Trimming took 5 bases from V and 3 from J, leaving 10 bases between them. The CDR3 covers 13 residues. This CDR3 is CASSENSHYGYTF. The CDR3 region has the DNA TGTGCCAGCAGCGAGAACAGCCACTATGGCTACACCTTC. Filled out from reference TRBV7-2 and TRBJ1-2, the complete variable domain reads GAGVSQSPSNKVTEKGKDVELRCDPISGHTALYWYRQSLGQGLEFLIYFQGNSAPDKSGLPSDRFSAERTGGSVSTLTIQRTQQEDSAVYLCASSENSHYGYTFGSGTRLTVV.